This TCR beta chain comes out of a study of control samples from healthy donors and cancer patients. The repertoire was sequenced with immunoSEQ multiplex PCR; TCRdb's copy has only in-frame clones and lacks some. The table lists around 50,000 clones, around 97% of them singletons. Germline values: CDR1 KGHSH, CDR2 LQKENI. With V trimmed by 3 bases and J by 4 bases, 8 bases remained unmatched. CDR3 size: 15 residues. The specimen was blood. The chain is built from TRBV18 and TRBJ1-2, with 7 bases matching TRBD1. The sequence was collected from a woman in her 30s in good health. In DNA form, the CDR3 reads TGTGCCAGCTCACCCTCTACCGGGACAGCCTATGGCTACACCTTC. Its protein is CASSPSTGTAYGYTF.